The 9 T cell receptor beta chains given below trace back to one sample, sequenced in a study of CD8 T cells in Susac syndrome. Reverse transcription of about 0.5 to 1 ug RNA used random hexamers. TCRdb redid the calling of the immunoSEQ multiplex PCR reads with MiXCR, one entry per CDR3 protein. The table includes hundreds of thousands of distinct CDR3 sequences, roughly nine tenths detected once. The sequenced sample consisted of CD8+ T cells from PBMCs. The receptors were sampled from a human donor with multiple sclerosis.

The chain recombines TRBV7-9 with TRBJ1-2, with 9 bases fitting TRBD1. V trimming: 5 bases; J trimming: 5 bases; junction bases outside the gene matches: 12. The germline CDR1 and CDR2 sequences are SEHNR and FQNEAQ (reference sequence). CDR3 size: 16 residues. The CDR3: CASSPPTGGVVYGYTF. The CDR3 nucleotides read TGTGCCAGCAGCCCCCCGACAGGGGGGGTGGTTTATGGCTACACCTTC.

The CDR3 nucleotides are TGTGCCAGCAGTTACCAAGAAAGGGACGTCCAAGCAGATACGCAGTATTTT. Protein product: CASSYQERDVQADTQYF. V is TRBV6-5 and J is TRBJ2-3; either TRBD1 or TRBD2 may fit D (5 bases each). Germline V gene lookup returns CDR1 MNHEY and CDR2 SVGAGI. Trimming shortened V by 2 bases and J by 4 bases, and 19 bases separated the two germline ends. This CDR3 spans 17 amino acids.

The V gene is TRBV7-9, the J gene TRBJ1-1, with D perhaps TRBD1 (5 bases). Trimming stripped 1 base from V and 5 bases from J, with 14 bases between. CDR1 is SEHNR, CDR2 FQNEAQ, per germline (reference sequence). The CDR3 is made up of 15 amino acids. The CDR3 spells CASSLEPEGWTEAFF. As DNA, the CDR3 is TGTGCCAGCAGCTTAGAGCCTGAGGGGTGGACTGAAGCTTTCTTT.

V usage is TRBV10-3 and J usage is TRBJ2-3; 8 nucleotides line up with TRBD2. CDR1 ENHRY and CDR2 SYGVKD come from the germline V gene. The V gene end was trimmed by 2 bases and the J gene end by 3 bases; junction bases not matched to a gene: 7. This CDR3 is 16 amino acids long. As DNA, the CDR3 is TGTGCCATCAGTGAGGCAGGCGGGGGGCCAACAGATACGCAGTATTTT. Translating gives CAISEAGGGPTDTQYF.

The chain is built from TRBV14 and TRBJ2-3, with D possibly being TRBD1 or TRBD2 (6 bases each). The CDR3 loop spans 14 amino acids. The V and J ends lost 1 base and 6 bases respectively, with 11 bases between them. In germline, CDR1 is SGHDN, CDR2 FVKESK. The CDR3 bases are TGTGCCAGCAGCCAAGGGGGGGCCAGGGATACGCAGTATTTT. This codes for CASSQGGARDTQYF.

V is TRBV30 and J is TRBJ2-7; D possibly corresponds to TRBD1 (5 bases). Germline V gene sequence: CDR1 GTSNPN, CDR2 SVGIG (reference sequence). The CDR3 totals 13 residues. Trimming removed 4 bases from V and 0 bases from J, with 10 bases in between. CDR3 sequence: CAWTYRSSYEQYF. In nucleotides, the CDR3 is TGTGCCTGGACCTACAGGAGCTCCTACGAGCAGTACTTC.

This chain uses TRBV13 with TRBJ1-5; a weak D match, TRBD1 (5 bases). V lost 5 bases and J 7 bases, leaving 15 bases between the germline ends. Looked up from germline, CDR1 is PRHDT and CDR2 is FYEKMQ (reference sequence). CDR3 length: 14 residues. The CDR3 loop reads CASSAGTLGQPQHF. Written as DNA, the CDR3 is TGTGCCAGCAGCGCCGGGACCCTGGGGCAGCCCCAGCATTTT.

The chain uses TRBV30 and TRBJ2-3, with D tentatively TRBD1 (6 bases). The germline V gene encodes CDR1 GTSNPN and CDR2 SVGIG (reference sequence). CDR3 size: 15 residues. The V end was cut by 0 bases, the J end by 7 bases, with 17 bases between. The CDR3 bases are TGTGCCTGGAGTGTGCTGTCGCAGGGGAGCTATACGCAGTATTTT. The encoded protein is CAWSVLSQGSYTQYF.

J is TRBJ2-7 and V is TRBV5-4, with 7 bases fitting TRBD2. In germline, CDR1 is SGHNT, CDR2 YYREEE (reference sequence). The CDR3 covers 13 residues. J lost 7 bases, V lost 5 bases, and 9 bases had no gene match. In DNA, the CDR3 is TGTGCCAGCAGTGAAGGACTAGTCGAAGAGCAGTACTTC. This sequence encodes CASSEGLVEEQYF. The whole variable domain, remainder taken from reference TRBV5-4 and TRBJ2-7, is ETGVTQSPTHLIKTRGQQVTLRCSSQSGHNTVSWYQQALGQGPQFIFQYYREEENGRGNFPPRFSGLQFPNYSSELNVNALELDDSALYLCASSEGLVEEQYFGPGTRLTVT.